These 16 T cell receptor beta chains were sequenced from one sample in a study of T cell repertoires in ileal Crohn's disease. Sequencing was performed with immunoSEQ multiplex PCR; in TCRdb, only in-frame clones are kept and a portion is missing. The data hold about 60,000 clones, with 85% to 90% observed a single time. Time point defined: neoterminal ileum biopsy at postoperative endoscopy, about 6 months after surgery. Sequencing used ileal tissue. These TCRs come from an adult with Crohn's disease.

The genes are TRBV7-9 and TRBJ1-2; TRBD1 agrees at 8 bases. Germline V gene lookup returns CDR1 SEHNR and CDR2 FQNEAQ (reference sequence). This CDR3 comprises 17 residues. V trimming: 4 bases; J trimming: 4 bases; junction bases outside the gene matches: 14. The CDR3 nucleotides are TGTGCCAGCAGCTCCGGACAGGGATTCGTATCTATCTATGGCTACACCTTC. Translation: CASSSGQGFVSIYGYTF.

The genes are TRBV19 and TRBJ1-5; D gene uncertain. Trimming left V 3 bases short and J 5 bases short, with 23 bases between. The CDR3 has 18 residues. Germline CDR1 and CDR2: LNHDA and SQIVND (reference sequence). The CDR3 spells CASSISRSKPTNYQPQHF. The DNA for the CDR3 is TGTGCCAGTAGTATCTCCCGCTCTAAGCCCACTAATTATCAGCCCCAGCATTTT.

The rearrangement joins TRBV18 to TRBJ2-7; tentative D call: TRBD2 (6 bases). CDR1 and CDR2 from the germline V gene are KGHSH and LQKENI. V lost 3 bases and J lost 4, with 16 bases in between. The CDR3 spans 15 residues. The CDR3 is CASSPVQAGGYEQYV. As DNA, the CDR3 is TGTGCCAGCTCACCGGTCCAGGCCGGAGGGTACGAGCAGTACGTC.

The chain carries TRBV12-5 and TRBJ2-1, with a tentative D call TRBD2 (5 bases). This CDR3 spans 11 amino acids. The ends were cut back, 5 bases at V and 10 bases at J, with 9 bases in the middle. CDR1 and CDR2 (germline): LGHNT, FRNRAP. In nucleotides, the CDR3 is TGTGCTAGTGGTCCCCCGGGGGAGCAGTTCTTC. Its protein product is CASGPPGEQFF.

CDR3 bases: TGCGCCAGCAGCTTGGTGATTTCTGGGGGCTGGGGAAACACCATATATTTT. Its protein product is CASSLVISGGWGNTIYF. V gene TRBV5-1 combines with J gene TRBJ1-3; possible D gene TRBD1, 6 bases. The CDR3 runs 17 residues. From germline, CDR1 is SGHRS and CDR2 YFSETQ. V was pared by 0 bases and J by 4 bases, with 17 bases between.

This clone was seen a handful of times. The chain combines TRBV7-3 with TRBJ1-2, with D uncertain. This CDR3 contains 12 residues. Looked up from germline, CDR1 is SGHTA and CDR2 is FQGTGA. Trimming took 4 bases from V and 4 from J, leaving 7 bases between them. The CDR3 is CASSSTVYGYTF. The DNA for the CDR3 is TGTGCCAGCAGCTCTACAGTCTATGGCTACACCTTC. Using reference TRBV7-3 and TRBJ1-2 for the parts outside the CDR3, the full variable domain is GAGVSQTPSNKVTEKGKYVELRCDPISGHTALYWYRQSLGQGPEFLIYFQGTGAADDSGLPNDRFFAVRPEGSVSTLKIQRTERGDSAVYLCASSSTVYGYTFGSGTRLTVV.

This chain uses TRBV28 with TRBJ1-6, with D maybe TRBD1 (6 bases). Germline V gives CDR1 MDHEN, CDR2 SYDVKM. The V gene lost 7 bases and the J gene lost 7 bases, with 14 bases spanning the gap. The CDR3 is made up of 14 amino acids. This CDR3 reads CASIQTGRNSPLHF. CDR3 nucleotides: TGTGCCAGCATCCAAACAGGGCGAAATTCACCCCTCCACTTT.

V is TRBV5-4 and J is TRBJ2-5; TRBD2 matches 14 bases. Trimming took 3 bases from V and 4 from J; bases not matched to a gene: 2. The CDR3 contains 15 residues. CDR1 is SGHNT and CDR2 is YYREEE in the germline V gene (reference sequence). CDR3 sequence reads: CASSSGLAGVETQYF. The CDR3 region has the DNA TGTGCCAGCAGCTCGGGACTAGCGGGGGTAGAGACCCAGTACTTC.

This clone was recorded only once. Here the CDR3 DNA reads TGCGCCAGCAGCCAATCCTATGCGAGTCTAGCCAAAAACATTCAGTACTTC. Residues: CASSQSYASLAKNIQYF. J is TRBJ2-4 and V is TRBV4-3, with D hard to call. This CDR3 is built from 17 residues. With 2 bases removed from V and 0 bases from J, the gap between germline ends came to 14 bases. Per germline, CDR1 LGHNA and CDR2 YSLEER.

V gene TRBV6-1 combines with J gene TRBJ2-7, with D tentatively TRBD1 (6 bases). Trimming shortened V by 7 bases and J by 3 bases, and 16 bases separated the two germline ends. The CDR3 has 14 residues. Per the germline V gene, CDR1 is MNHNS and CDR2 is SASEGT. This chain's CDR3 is CASISYTDSYEQYF. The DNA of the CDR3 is TGTGCCAGCATTTCCTACACGGACAGCTACGAGCAGTACTTC.

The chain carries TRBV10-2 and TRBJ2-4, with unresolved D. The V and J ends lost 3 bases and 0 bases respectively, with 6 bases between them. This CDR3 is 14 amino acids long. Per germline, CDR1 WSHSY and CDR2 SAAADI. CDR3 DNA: TGCGCCAGCAGTGATTCTCTAGCCAAAAACATTCAGTACTTC. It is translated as CASSDSLAKNIQYF.

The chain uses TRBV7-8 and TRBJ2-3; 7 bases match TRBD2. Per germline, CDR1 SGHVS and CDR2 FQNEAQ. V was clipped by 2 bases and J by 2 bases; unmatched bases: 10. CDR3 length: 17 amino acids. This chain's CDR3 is CASSLSQASGLTDTQYF. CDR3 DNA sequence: TGTGCCAGCAGCTTATCCCAAGCTAGCGGACTCACAGATACGCAGTATTTT.

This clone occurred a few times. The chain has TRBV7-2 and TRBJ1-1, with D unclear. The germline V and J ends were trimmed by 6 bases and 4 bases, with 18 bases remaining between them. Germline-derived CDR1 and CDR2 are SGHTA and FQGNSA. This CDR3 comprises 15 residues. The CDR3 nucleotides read TGTGCCAGCAGTCCACGGAGGGATCTGAGCACTGAAGCTTTCTTT. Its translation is CASSPRRDLSTEAFF.

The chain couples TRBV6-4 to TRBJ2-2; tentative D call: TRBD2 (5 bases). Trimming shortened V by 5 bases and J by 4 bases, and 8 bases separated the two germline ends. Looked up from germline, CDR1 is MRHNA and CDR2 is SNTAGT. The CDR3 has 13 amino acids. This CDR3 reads CASSRELTGELFF. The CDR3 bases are TGTGCCAGCAGTAGGGAGCTCACCGGGGAGCTGTTTTTT.

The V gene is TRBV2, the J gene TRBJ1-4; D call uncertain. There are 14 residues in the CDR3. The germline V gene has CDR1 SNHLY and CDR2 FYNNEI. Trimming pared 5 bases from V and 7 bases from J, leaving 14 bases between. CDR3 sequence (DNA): TGTGCCAGCAGTCTCGGCCGGCGGGGTGAAAAACTGTTTTTT. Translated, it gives CASSLGRRGEKLFF. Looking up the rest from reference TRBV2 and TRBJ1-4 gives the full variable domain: EPEVTQTPSHQVTQMGQEVILRCVPISNHLYFYWYRQILGQKVEFLVSFYNNEISEKSEIFDDQFSVERPDGSNFTLKIRSTKLEDSAMYFCASSLGRRGEKLFFGSGTQLSVL.

The CDR3 DNA sequence: TGCGCCAGCAGAGACAGTAGCCAGCCCCAGCATTTT. Translating it yields CASRDSSQPQHF. The V call is TRBV10-2, the J call TRBJ1-5; D perhaps matches TRBD1 (5 bases). Germline values: CDR1 WSHSY, CDR2 SAAADI. This CDR3 is built from 12 residues. Trimming took off 6 bases at V and 7 bases at J, with 10 bases between the two ends.